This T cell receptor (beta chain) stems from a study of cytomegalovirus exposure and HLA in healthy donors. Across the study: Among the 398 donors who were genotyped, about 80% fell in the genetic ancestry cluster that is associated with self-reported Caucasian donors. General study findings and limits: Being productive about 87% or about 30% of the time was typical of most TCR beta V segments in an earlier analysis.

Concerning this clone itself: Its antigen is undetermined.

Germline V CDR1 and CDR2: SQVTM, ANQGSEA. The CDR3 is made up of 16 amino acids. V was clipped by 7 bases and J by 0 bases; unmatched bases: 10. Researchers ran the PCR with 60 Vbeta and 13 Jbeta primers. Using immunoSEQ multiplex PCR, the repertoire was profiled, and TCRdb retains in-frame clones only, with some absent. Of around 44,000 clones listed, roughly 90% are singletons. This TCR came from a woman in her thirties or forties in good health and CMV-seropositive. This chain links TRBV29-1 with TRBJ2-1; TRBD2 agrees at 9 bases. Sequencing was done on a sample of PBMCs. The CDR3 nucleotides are TGCAGCGCTACCAGGAGTAGCGGGAGCTCCTACAATGAGCAGTTCTTC. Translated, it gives CSATRSSGSSYNEQFF.